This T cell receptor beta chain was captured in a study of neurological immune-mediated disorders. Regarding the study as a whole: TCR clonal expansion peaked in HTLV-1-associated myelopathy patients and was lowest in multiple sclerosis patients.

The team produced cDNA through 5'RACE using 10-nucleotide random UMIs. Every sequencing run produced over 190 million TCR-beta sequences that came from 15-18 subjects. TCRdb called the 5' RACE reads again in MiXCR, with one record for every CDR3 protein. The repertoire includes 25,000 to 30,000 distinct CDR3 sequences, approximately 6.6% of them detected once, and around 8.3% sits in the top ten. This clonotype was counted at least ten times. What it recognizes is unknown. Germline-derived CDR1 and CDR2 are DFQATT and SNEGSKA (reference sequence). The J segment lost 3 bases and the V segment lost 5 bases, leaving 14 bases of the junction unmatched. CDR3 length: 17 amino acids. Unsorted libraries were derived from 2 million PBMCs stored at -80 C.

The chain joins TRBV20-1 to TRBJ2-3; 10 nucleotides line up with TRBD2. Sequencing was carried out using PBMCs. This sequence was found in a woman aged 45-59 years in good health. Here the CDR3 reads CSAVPVSGGASTDTQYF. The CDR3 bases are TGCAGTGCTGTCCCGGTGAGCGGGGGGGCCTCAACAGATACGCAGTATTTT.